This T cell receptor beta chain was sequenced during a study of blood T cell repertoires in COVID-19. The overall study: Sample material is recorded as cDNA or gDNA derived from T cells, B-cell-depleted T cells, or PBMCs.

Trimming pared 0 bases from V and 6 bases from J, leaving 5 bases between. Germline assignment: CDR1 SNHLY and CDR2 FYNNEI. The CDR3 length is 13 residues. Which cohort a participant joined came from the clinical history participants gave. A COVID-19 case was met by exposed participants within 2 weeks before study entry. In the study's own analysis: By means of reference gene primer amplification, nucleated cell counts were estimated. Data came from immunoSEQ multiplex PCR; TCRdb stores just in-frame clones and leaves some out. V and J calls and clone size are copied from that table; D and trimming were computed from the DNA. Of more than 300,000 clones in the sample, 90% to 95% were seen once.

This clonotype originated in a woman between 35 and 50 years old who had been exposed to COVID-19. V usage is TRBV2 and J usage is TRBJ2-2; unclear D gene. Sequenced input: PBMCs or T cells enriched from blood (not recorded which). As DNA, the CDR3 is TGTGCCAGCAGTGAAGCGAGCGCCGGGGAGCTGTTTTTT. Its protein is CASSEASAGELFF. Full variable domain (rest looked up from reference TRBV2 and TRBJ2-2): EPEVTQTPSHQVTQMGQEVILRCVPISNHLYFYWYRQILGQKVEFLVSFYNNEISEKSEIFDDQFSVERPDGSNFTLKIRSTKLEDSAMYFCASSEASAGELFFGEGSRLTVL.